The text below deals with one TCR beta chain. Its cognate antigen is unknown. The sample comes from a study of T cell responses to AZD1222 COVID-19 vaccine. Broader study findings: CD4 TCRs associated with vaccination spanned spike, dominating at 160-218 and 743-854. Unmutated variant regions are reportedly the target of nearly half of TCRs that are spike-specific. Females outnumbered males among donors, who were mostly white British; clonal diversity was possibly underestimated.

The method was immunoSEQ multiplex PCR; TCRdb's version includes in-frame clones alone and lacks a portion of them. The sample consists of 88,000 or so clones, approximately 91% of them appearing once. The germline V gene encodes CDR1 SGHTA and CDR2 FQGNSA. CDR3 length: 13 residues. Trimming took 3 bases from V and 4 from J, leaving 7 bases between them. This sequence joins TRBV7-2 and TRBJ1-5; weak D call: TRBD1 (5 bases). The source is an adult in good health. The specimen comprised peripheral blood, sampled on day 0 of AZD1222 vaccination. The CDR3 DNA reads TGTGCCAGCAGCTTTGGGGGTAATCAGCCCCAGCATTTT. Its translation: CASSFGGNQPQHF.